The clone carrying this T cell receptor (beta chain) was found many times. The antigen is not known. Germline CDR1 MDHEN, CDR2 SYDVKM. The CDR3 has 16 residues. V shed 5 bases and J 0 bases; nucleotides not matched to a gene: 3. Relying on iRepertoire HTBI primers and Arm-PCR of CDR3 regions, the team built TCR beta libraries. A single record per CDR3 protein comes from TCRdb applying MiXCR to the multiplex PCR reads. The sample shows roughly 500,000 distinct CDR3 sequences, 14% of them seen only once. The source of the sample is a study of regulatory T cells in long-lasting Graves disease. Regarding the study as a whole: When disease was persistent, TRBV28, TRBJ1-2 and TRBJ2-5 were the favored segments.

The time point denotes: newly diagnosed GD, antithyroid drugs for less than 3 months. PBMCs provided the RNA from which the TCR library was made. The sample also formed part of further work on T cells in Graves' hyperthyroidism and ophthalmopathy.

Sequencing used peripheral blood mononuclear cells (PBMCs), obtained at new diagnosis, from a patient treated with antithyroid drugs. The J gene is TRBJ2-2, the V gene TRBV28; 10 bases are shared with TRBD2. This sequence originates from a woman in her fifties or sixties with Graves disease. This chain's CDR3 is CASSILAGTNTGELFF. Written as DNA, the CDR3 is TGTGCCAGCAGTATACTAGCGGGGACGAACACCGGGGAGCTGTTTTTT.